This T cell receptor beta chain was sequenced for a study of human T cells and chemical hapten exposure. The sample's time point: patch test 2, 6 weeks after DPC sensitization. Indicated treatment: therapeutic diphenylcyclopropenone sensitization with weekly scalp DPC. The V end lost 4 bases, the J end lost 2 bases, and 6 bases lay between the germline ends. In germline, CDR1 is SNHLY, CDR2 FYNNEI. CDR3 size: 12 residues. Via MiXCR, TCRdb re-called the RACE reads, giving one row per CDR3 protein. The sample contains over 85,000 distinct CDR3 sequences, approximately 8.6% of which appear only once. This clonotype has a count of ten or more.

The sample here was whole blood, taken in connection with sensitization to the hapten diphenylcyclopropenone (DPC). The chain combines TRBV2 with TRBJ2-7, with D unclear. The source of this sequence is a woman in her thirties or forties with alopecia areata. Some clones in this sample may be carry-over from other donors' samples. DNA of the CDR3: TGTGCCAGCAGTGCCACAGCCTACGAGCAGTACTTC. It is translated as CASSATAYEQYF.